Following are 31 T cell receptor beta chains from one sample sequenced in a study of T-cell memory formation after mild COVID-19. Each CDR3 protein is one row after TCRdb ran MiXCR on the 5' RACE reads. The profile shows around 450,000 distinct CDR3 sequences, about 20% of them singletons. The sample taken for sequencing was PBMCs or a T cell subset sorted from them (not recorded which). These receptors originate from an adult woman who had mild COVID-19 (a few samples of this study predate the infection). Cell type and time point are not known.

CDR3 loop: CASSLQGFRGELFF. CDR3 in DNA: TGTGCCAGCAGTCTACAGGGGTTCAGGGGGGAGCTGTTTTTT. This sequence joins TRBV12-3 or TRBV12-4 and TRBJ2-2; 7 bases agree with TRBD1. V lost 5 bases, J lost 8 bases, and 8 bases stayed unmatched. The CDR3 totals 14 residues.

V usage is TRBV5-4 and J usage is TRBJ1-1; D gene uncertain. The V gene's germline CDR1 is SGHNT and CDR2 YYREEE (reference sequence). Trimming stripped 3 bases from V and 1 base from J, with 10 bases between. CDR3 length: 14 amino acids. Written as DNA, the CDR3 is TGTGCCAGCAGCTCGCGAACATCGAACACTGAAGCTTTCTTT. Amino acid sequence: CASSSRTSNTEAFF. The entire variable domain, with the rest obtained from reference TRBV5-4 and TRBJ1-1, is as follows: ETGVTQSPTHLIKTRGQQVTLRCSSQSGHNTVSWYQQALGQGPQFIFQYYREEENGRGNFPPRFSGLQFPNYSSELNVNALELDDSALYLCASSSRTSNTEAFFGQGTRLTVV.

A few counts support this clonotype. This chain uses TRBV24-1 with TRBJ1-6; maybe TRBD1 (6 bases). The CDR3 totals 15 residues. The V and J ends lost 4 bases and 6 bases respectively, with 12 bases between them. The germline CDR1 and CDR2 sequences are KGHDR and SFDVKD. The CDR3 reads CATSDSRQVNSPLHF. In DNA, the CDR3 is TGTGCCACCAGTGACTCACGACAGGTTAATTCACCCCTCCACTTT.

The chain is built from TRBV9 and TRBJ2-7, with D hard to call. Germline V gene sequence: CDR1 SGDLS, CDR2 YYNGEE. V lost 3 bases to trimming and J lost 3 bases, with 10 bases between them. The CDR3 extends over 13 amino acids. DNA of the CDR3: TGTGCCAGCAGCGCTACCGATGGCTACGAGCAGTACTTC. This encodes CASSATDGYEQYF.

The CDR3 protein is CASSLPRTGYNEQFF. CDR3 bases: TGTGCCAGCAGCCTCCCCAGGACAGGGTACAATGAGCAGTTCTTC. V gene TRBV7-9 combines with J gene TRBJ2-1, with TRBD1 identical over 8 bases. V shed 5 bases and J 4 bases; nucleotides not matched to a gene: 7. The CDR3 runs to 15 residues. The germline CDR1 and CDR2 sequences are SEHNR and FQNEAQ (reference sequence).

This clonotype occurred a few times. The chain has TRBV29-1 and TRBJ2-6, with TRBD1 matching 8 bases. Per the germline V gene, CDR1 is SQVTM and CDR2 is ANQGSEA. CDR3 length: 16 residues. The trim removed 5 bases at V and 2 bases at J, leaving 8 bases unmatched. This chain's CDR3 is CSVLETGVPGANVLTF. Here the CDR3 DNA reads TGCAGCGTTCTTGAGACAGGGGTTCCTGGGGCCAACGTCCTGACTTTC.

This clonotype showed up just a few times. V is TRBV5-1 and J is TRBJ1-1; D possibly corresponds to TRBD1 (5 bases). Germline V gives CDR1 SGHRS, CDR2 YFSETQ. Trimming removed 0 bases at V and 0 bases at J, with 12 bases between. This CDR3 is 16 amino acids long. CDR3 in amino acids: CASSLGSTDMNTEAFF. CDR3 DNA sequence: TGCGCCAGCAGCTTGGGCTCGACGGACATGAACACTGAAGCTTTCTTT.

This clonotype has more than one count but fewer than ten. J is TRBJ2-3 and V is TRBV12-3 or TRBV12-4, with 9 bases identical to TRBD1. With V trimmed by 7 bases and J by 7 bases, 9 bases remained unmatched. The CDR3 loop spans 14 amino acids. The DNA of the CDR3 is TGTGCCAGCATTCCCCCGGGACAGGGAAATACGCAGTATTTT. This encodes CASIPPGQGNTQYF.

V usage is TRBV12-3 or TRBV12-4 and J usage is TRBJ2-5; no definite D call. The CDR3 spans 13 residues. The V end lost 3 bases, the J end lost 5 bases, and 10 bases lay between the germline ends. This chain's CDR3 is CASSLNYGETQYF. The CDR3 DNA follows: TGTGCCAGCAGTTTGAATTACGGTGAGACCCAGTACTTC.

The V gene is TRBV3-1, the J gene TRBJ1-5, with D perhaps matching TRBD1 (5 bases). The germline V gene encodes CDR1 LGHDT and CDR2 YNNKEL (reference sequence). Trimming removed 2 bases at V and 1 base at J, with 9 bases between. This CDR3 contains 15 residues. CDR3 bases: TGTGCCAGCAGCCAAATGGGGGTCAGCAATCAGCCCCAGCATTTT. Encoded protein: CASSQMGVSNQPQHF.

This clonotype was detected once. The chain employs TRBV6-2 or TRBV6-3 and TRBJ1-2; possible D gene TRBD1, 5 bases. Germline CDR1 MNHEY, CDR2 SVGEGT. Trimming left V 6 bases short and J 7 bases short, with 15 bases between. CDR3 size: 13 residues. This CDR3 is CASRETVFRGYTF. The CDR3 DNA sequence: TGTGCCAGCAGAGAGACAGTGTTTCGTGGCTACACCTTC.

This sequence joins TRBV5-1 and TRBJ2-1; D not resolved. The CDR3 sequence is 17 residues long. The germline gives CDR1 SGHRS, CDR2 YFSETQ. V lost 3 bases to trimming and J lost 0 bases, with 16 bases between them. The CDR3: CASSCAQNVPSYNEQFF. The CDR3 region has the DNA TGCGCCAGCAGCTGTGCCCAGAACGTTCCCTCCTACAATGAGCAGTTCTTC.

This clonotype has more than one count but fewer than ten. The V and J genes are TRBV24-1 and TRBJ1-2, with 7 bases identical to TRBD1. CDR3 length: 16 residues. CDR1 and CDR2 from the germline V gene are KGHDR and SFDVKD. The ends lost 0 bases at V and 3 bases at J; junction bases unmatched: 6. The CDR3 nucleotides read TGTGCCACCAGTGATTTGCGTGCAGGGGGAGACTATGGCTACACCTTC. The encoded protein is CATSDLRAGGDYGYTF.

This chain links TRBV7-2 with TRBJ2-7; D gene ambiguous. The CDR3 totals 17 residues. Germline values: CDR1 SGHTA, CDR2 FQGNSA. V lost 3 bases and J lost 4, with 22 bases in between. The CDR3 loop reads CASSFNWVVTSVYEQYF. The CDR3 DNA reads TGTGCCAGCAGCTTTAATTGGGTGGTTACGAGCGTGTACGAGCAGTACTTC.

The table lists this clonotype with a few counts. The chain has TRBV5-1 and TRBJ2-3, with 7 positions matching TRBD1. V shed 0 bases and J 1 base; nucleotides not matched to a gene: 8. The CDR3 runs to 17 residues. Germline V CDR1 and CDR2: SGHRS, YFSETQ. In DNA form, the CDR3 reads TGCGCCAGCAGCTTGGTCACCGGGACAGCGCGCACAGATACGCAGTATTTT. This gives the protein CASSLVTGTARTDTQYF. Full variable domain (outside the CDR3, taken from reference TRBV5-1 and TRBJ2-3): KAGVTQTPRYLIKTRGQQVTLSCSPISGHRSVSWYQQTPGQGLQFLFEYFSETQRNKGNFPGRFSGRQFSNSRSEMNVSTLELGDSALYLCASSLVTGTARTDTQYFGPGTRLTVL.

The sample holds a few counts of this clonotype. This chain joins TRBV5-1 and TRBJ2-5; TRBD2 matches 11 bases. V was clipped by 0 bases and J by 5 bases; unmatched bases: 9. The germline V gene has CDR1 SGHRS and CDR2 YFSETQ. The CDR3 consists of 17 residues. In nucleotides, the CDR3 is TGCGCCAGCAGCTTGGCCCCCCTAGCGGGAGGTCGGGAGACCCAGTACTTC. Protein: CASSLAPLAGGRETQYF.

The CDR3 loop is CASSLGRDRSGTEAFF. The CDR3, as DNA: TGTGCCAGCAGCTTAGGGAGGGACAGGTCTGGGACTGAAGCTTTCTTT. This chain connects TRBV7-2 to TRBJ1-1; 8 nucleotides align to TRBD1. Per the germline V gene, CDR1 is SGHTA and CDR2 is FQGNSA. Losses at the gene ends were 1 base for V and 5 bases for J; bases not matched to a gene: 9. The CDR3 spans 16 residues.

This clonotype came up once. The CDR3 loop is CASSDETGAYNEQFF. The CDR3, as DNA: TGTGCCAGCAGTGACGAGACAGGGGCATACAATGAGCAGTTCTTC. The chain is built from TRBV6-4 and TRBJ2-1, with 8 bases aligning to TRBD1. CDR3 length: 15 residues. Germline-derived CDR1 and CDR2 are MRHNA and SNTAGT. The J segment lost 4 bases and the V segment lost 2 bases, leaving 4 bases of the junction unmatched.

This rearrangement joins TRBV11-1 to TRBJ2-1; 11 bases are a match to TRBD2. The CDR3 consists of 16 residues. Germline V gives CDR1 SGHAT, CDR2 FQDESV (reference sequence). With 1 base clipped from V and 4 bases from J, the junction kept 3 bases outside the gene matches. The CDR3 bases are TGTGCCAGCAGCTTAGACGGGACTAGCGGTTACAATGAGCAGTTCTTC. This sequence encodes CASSLDGTSGYNEQFF.

The chain links TRBV29-1 to TRBJ1-1, with D perhaps TRBD1 (6 bases). CDR3 length equals 14 residues. V gave up 4 bases and J gave up 5 bases, with 17 bases separating them. The germline gives CDR1 SQVTM, CDR2 ANQGSEA. The CDR3, as DNA: TGCAGCGTTGCGACGGGGGGGCAGGGTACTGAAGCTTTCTTT. It yields the protein CSVATGGQGTEAFF.

This chain connects TRBV5-6 to TRBJ1-5; 7 bases match TRBD1. The CDR3 consists of 14 residues. Germline trimming cut 4 bases from V and 3 bases from J; bases unmatched to any gene: 4. Germline V gene data show CDR1 as SGHDT and CDR2 as YYEEEE. The DNA of the CDR3 is TGTGCCAGCAGCCCCGGGACAGCCAATCAGCCCCAGCATTTT. Its protein product is CASSPGTANQPQHF. Supplemented by reference TRBV5-6 and TRBJ1-5, the full variable domain reads DAGVTQSPTHLIKTRGQQVTLRCSPKSGHDTVSWYQQALGQGPQFIFQYYEEEERQRGNFPDRFSGHQFPNYSSELNVNALLLGDSALYLCASSPGTANQPQHFGDGTRLSIL.

CDR3 in DNA: TGCGCCAGCAGCAACGGACTAGCGGGGAACACAGATACGCAGTATTTT. Translating gives CASSNGLAGNTDTQYF. V and J are TRBV5-1 and TRBJ2-3; 12 bases line up with TRBD2. Germline V gives CDR1 SGHRS, CDR2 YFSETQ. Germline trimming cut 4 bases from V and 2 bases from J; bases unmatched to any gene: 5. CDR3 length: 16 amino acids.

This clonotype was observed many times. J is TRBJ2-7 and V is TRBV3-1; D remains unclear. Trimming left V 3 bases short and J 4 bases short, with 7 bases between. The CDR3 runs 12 residues. Germline values: CDR1 LGHDT, CDR2 YNNKEL (reference sequence). The CDR3 coding sequence is TGTGCCAGCAGCCAGGGGATATACGAGCAGTACTTC. It is translated as CASSQGIYEQYF.

The table lists this clonotype with a few counts. CDR3 residues: CASSHNRVGEQFF. The CDR3 DNA is TGTGCCAGCAGCCACAACAGGGTTGGTGAGCAGTTCTTC. The chain employs TRBV3-1 and TRBJ2-1; D is possibly TRBD1 (6 bases). The CDR3 length is 13 residues. Trimming shortened V by 3 bases and J by 9 bases, and 12 bases separated the two germline ends. Germline values: CDR1 LGHDT, CDR2 YNNKEL (reference sequence).

This clonotype has only a few counts. This chain connects TRBV15 to TRBJ2-7; TRBD2 matches 8 bases. The CDR3 length is 15 residues. Germline CDR1 reads LNHNV; CDR2 reads YYDKDF (reference sequence). The V and J ends lost 6 bases and 4 bases, in that order; junction bases with no gene match: 11. For the CDR3, the DNA is TGTGCCACCAGTCCGCGGGGGGCAGGACGTTACGAGCAGTACTTC. This translates into CATSPRGAGRYEQYF. The complete variable domain, with remaining parts taken from reference TRBV15 and TRBJ2-7, reads DAMVIQNPRYQVTQFGKPVTLSCSQTLNHNVMYWYQQKSSQAPKLLFHYYDKDFNNEADTPDNFQSRRPNTSFCFLDIRSPGLGDTAMYLCATSPRGAGRYEQYFGPGTRLTVT.

The chain combines TRBV30 with TRBJ2-3; either TRBD1 or TRBD2 may fit D (6 bases each). The V end was cut by 7 bases, the J end by 6 bases, with 20 bases between. The CDR3 runs to 14 residues. Germline V gene sequence: CDR1 GTSNPN, CDR2 SVGIG (reference sequence). The CDR3 DNA reads as TGTGCCTCCCTCGGGGGCCCAGGGTCGGATACGCAGTATTTT. Its protein product is CASLGGPGSDTQYF.

V is TRBV13 and J is TRBJ2-2; no clear D gene. Germline assignment: CDR1 PRHDT and CDR2 FYEKMQ (reference sequence). This CDR3 has 15 amino acids. Trimming removed 5 bases at V and 1 base at J, with 11 bases between. This CDR3 is CASSPGSGNTGELFF. Written as DNA, the CDR3 is TGTGCCAGCAGCCCCGGCTCCGGGAACACCGGGGAGCTGTTTTTT.

The chain employs TRBV12-3 or TRBV12-4 and TRBJ2-3, with 8 bases that match TRBD2. The junction had 3 bases not matched to a gene; V was cut back by 3 bases and J by 4 bases. CDR3 length: 14 amino acids. The CDR3 nucleotides read TGTGCCAGCAGTTTTCGGGGGGGTGCAGATACGCAGTATTTT. This encodes CASSFRGGADTQYF.

The chain is built from TRBV24-1 and TRBJ2-3; the D is unclear. Trimming took off 5 bases at V and 4 bases at J, with 18 bases between the two ends. The CDR3 totals 16 residues. The V gene's germline CDR1 is KGHDR and CDR2 SFDVKD. The CDR3 bases are TGTGCCACCAGTGCCTCTCTTCGTCCTGGAGCAGATACGCAGTATTTT. This sequence encodes CATSASLRPGADTQYF.

This clonotype appeared a few times. The V gene is TRBV30, the J gene TRBJ2-4; 9 nucleotides match TRBD1. Unmatched junction bases numbered 5, after V lost 8 bases and J lost 0 bases. Germline CDR1 and CDR2: GTSNPN and SVGIG (reference sequence). The CDR3 totals 14 residues. The CDR3 coding sequence is TGTGCCGTAAACAGGGGGCAAGCCAAAAACATTCAGTACTTC. Amino acid sequence: CAVNRGQAKNIQYF.

The V call is TRBV12-3 or TRBV12-4, the J call TRBJ2-1; D not resolved. This CDR3 contains 14 residues. V was trimmed by 4 bases and J by 0 bases, leaving 7 bases between them. The CDR3 sequence: CASSWSFSYNEQFF. CDR3 in DNA: TGTGCCAGCAGTTGGAGTTTCTCCTACAATGAGCAGTTCTTC.